This T cell receptor (beta chain) was recovered during a study of T cell repertoires in cytomegalovirus infection. Study context: CMV infection plus the matching HLA type was flagged by public TCR beta signatures. Overall study results and limits: Dominant in the ex vivo response were TCR beta clonotypes restricted by HLA-C and specific for CMV. Summed public TCR beta family frequency identified CMV carriers bearing the relevant HLA.

Looked up from germline, CDR1 is SGHTA and CDR2 is FQGTGA. The V end was cut by 1 base, the J end by 0 bases, with 8 bases between. The CDR3 totals 15 residues. TCRdb reprocessed the reads with MiXCR, giving one entry per CDR3 protein. The sample has 200,000 to 250,000 distinct CDR3 sequences, roughly an eighth seen once. This clonotype was observed at least ten times. Its antigen is as yet unknown. V and J are TRBV7-3 and TRBJ2-3; D remains ambiguous. Sequenced sample: PBMCs. The clonotype originates from a human donor in good health (CMV status not recorded). Some clones in this sample may be carry-over from other donors' samples. CDR3 nucleotide sequence: TGTGCCAGCAGCTTAAGGGCCTCTAGCACAGATACGCAGTATTTT. Translation gives CASSLRASSTDTQYF.